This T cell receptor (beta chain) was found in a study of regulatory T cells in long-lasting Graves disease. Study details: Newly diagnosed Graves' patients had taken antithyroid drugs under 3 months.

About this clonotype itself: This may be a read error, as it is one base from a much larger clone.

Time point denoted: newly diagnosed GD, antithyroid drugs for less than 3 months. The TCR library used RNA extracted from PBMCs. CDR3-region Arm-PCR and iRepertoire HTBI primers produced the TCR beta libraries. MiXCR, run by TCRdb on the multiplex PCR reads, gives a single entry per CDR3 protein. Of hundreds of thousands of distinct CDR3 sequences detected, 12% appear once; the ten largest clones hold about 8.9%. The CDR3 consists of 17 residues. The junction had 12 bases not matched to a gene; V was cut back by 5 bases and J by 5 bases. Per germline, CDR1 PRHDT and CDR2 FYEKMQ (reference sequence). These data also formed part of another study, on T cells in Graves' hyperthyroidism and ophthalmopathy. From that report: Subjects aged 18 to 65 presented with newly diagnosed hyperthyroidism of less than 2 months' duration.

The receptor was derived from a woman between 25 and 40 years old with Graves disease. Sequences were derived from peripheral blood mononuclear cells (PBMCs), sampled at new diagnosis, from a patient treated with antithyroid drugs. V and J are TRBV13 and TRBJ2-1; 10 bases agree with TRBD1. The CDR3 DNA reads TGTGCCAGCAGCGGACAGGGGGGGGCGGGAGCCGACAATGAGCAGTTCTTC. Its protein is CASSGQGGAGADNEQFF.